These T cell receptor beta chains were read from a single sample in a study of cytomegalovirus exposure and HLA in healthy donors. Sequencing was performed with immunoSEQ multiplex PCR; in TCRdb, only in-frame clones are kept and a portion is missing. This table holds tens of thousands of clones, around 80% found once. Sequences were obtained from PBMCs. The source of these receptors is a male donor in good health and CMV-seropositive. Each CDR3 is given with its conserved first and last residue. D genes are given only for firm matches. Expanded clones are given a class, and other clones once, few, many or no size at all.

DNA | CDR3 | J | size | D | V
TGTGCCAGCAGTGAAAGGCTAGCGGGGATCACAGATACGCAGTATTTT | CASSERLAGITDTQYF | TRBJ2-3 | NA | TRBD2 | TRBV2
TGTGCCAGCAGAACCCTGATCAGGGGGCAGTACGAGCAGTACTTC | CASRTLIRGQYEQYF | TRBJ2-7 | NA | TRBD1 | TRBV28
TGCAGCGCACACAGGGAGATGAACACTGAAGCTTTCTTT | CSAHREMNTEAFF | TRBJ1-1 | NA | NA | TRBV29-1
TGTGCCAGCAGTCTACAGGGGGCCTTAAGGAATGAAAAACTGTTTTTT | CASSLQGALRNEKLFF | TRBJ1-4 | NA | TRBD1 | TRBV28
TGTGCCAGCAGCTTTCTCTCAGCGGGTTACAGAGAGCAGTTCTTC | CASSFLSAGYREQFF | TRBJ2-1 | NA | NA | TRBV5-6
TGTGCCAGCAGTGTCACAGGGGTCCTCATCCATGAGCAGTTCTTC | CASSVTGVLIHEQFF | TRBJ2-1 | NA | TRBD1 | TRBV6-1
TGTGCCAGCAGTTTCATTTGGAGAAAAGAGACCCAGTACTTC | CASSFIWRKETQYF | TRBJ2-5 | NA | NA | TRBV27
TGTGCCAGCAGTTTCCGGACAAACTACGAGCAGTACTTC | CASSFRTNYEQYF | TRBJ2-7 | NA | NA | TRBV27
TGTGCCAGCAGTTGGTTGAGCTCTGGAAACACCATATATTTT | CASSWLSSGNTIYF | TRBJ1-3 | few | NA | TRBV6-5
TGTGCCAGCAGGCTATATGACAGGGCAAATGAAAAACTGTTTTTT | CASRLYDRANEKLFF | TRBJ1-4 | NA | TRBD1 | TRBV28
TGTGCCAGCAGCCCCCGACACAAACCCACTGAAGCTTTCTTT | CASSPRHKPTEAFF | TRBJ1-1 | NA | NA | TRBV9
TGTGCCAGCAGCGTCCAGGGGGCTTATGGCTACACCTTC | CASSVQGAYGYTF | TRBJ1-2 | NA | TRBD1 | TRBV6-5
TGTGCCAGCAGTTTGGTCGCATTAGGCAATCAGCCCCAGCATTTT | CASSLVALGNQPQHF | TRBJ1-5 | NA | NA | TRBV27
TGTGCCAGCAGTTTCCCAGGACAGGGGGCAATTTATGGCTACACCTTC | CASSFPGQGAIYGYTF | TRBJ1-2 | NA | TRBD1 | TRBV28
TGTGCCAGCAGTTGGGACAGGTATCAGCCCCAGCATTTT | CASSWDRYQPQHF | TRBJ1-5 | NA | TRBD1 | TRBV6-5
TGTGCCAGCAGTTTAACCCGGGAGGGAAATTCACCCCTCCACTTT | CASSLTREGNSPLHF | TRBJ1-6 | few | NA | TRBV27
TGTGCCAGCGGCCGGACGGCCGCGGGTGAAAAACTGTTTTTT | CASGRTAAGEKLFF | TRBJ1-4 | NA | NA | TRBV28
TGTGCCAGCAGCTTAAGAGGGGGAATGTCCCAAGAGACCCAGTACTTC | CASSLRGGMSQETQYF | TRBJ2-5 | NA | NA | TRBV7-8
TGTGCCAGCAGTTTCAGAGGGACGGTGACTAGCGCTCTGGGTACAGATACGCAGTATTTT | CASSFRGTVTSALGTDTQYF | TRBJ2-3 | NA | TRBD2 | TRBV28
TGTGCCAGCAGCTCAACTAGGACGGGTGAGCAGTTCTTC | CASSSTRTGEQFF | TRBJ2-1 | NA | NA | TRBV7-6
TGTGCCAGCAGCCCAAGTAGCGGGGGGAGCACAGATACGCAGTATTTT | CASSPSSGGSTDTQYF | TRBJ2-3 | NA | TRBD2 | TRBV4-2
TGTGCCAGCAGTCTAGCGGGAGGACAGGATGAGCAGTTCTTC | CASSLAGGQDEQFF | TRBJ2-1 | NA | TRBD2 | TRBV6-4
TGCGCCAGCAGCGCAACTAGCGGGGCATCCACTCGGGTTGTCAATGAGCAGTTCTTC | CASSATSGASTRVVNEQFF | TRBJ2-1 | few | TRBD2 | TRBV5-1
TGTGCCAGCAGCTTAGTTCGGCGGGAGCTCTCCTACGAGCAGTACTTC | CASSLVRRELSYEQYF | TRBJ2-7 | NA | TRBD2 | TRBV7-8
TGCGCCAGCAGCCAAGTCCCAGGGGGATCCTACGAGCAGTACTTC | CASSQVPGGSYEQYF | TRBJ2-7 | NA | TRBD1 | TRBV4-3
TGTGCCAGCAGCGTTCATGCTAACCTACAAGAGACCCAGTACTTC | CASSVHANLQETQYF | TRBJ2-5 | NA | NA | TRBV9
TGCGCCAGCAGGGAGGGACAGGGCCTACCGCCCCAGCATTTT | CASREGQGLPPQHF | TRBJ1-5 | NA | TRBD1 | TRBV10-2
TGTGCCAGCAGTTCCGGGACTAGCGGATACAATGAGCAGTTCTTC | CASSSGTSGYNEQFF | TRBJ2-1 | NA | TRBD2 | TRBV5-4
TGTGCCAGCAGCCCCCTAGCGGGAGGGCCCGAAGATACGCAGTATTTT | CASSPLAGGPEDTQYF | TRBJ2-3 | NA | TRBD2 | TRBV9
TGCGCCAGCAGCTTAACTAGCTCTGGTGAGCAGTTCTTC | CASSLTSSGEQFF | TRBJ2-1 | NA | NA | TRBV5-1
TGTGCCAGCAGCAAAGTCGAGACTAGCGGGTGCACATACGAGCAGTACTTC | CASSKVETSGCTYEQYF | TRBJ2-7 | NA | NA | TRBV21-1
TGTGCCAGCAGTGCCGACCCGGAGGTCGGGGAGCTGTTTTTT | CASSADPEVGELFF | TRBJ2-2 | few | NA | TRBV6-4
TGTGCCACCCAGCGGTGGGGGACAGGGGGTTCCTACGAGCAGTACTTC | CATQRWGTGGSYEQYF | TRBJ2-7 | NA | TRBD1 | TRBV28
TGCGCCAGCAGCTTGGATGGCAGGGAATACGAGCAGTACTTC | CASSLDGREYEQYF | TRBJ2-7 | NA | NA | TRBV5-1
TGTGCCAGCACCTGGACTAGCGGCACTAGCTCCTACAATGAGCAGTTCTTC | CASTWTSGTSSYNEQFF | TRBJ2-1 | NA | TRBD2 | TRBV6-4
TGTGCCAGCAGCTTAGGAAGAGGACTATTCTCCTACAATGAGCAGTTCTTC | CASSLGRGLFSYNEQFF | TRBJ2-1 | NA | NA | TRBV7-2
TGTGCCAGCAGTCACCGGACAGGTGGCTCTGGAAACACCATATATTTT | CASSHRTGGSGNTIYF | TRBJ1-3 | NA | TRBD1 | TRBV6-6
TGTGCCAGCAGCATTACTAGTGGTGCGGTCGAGCAGTACTTC | CASSITSGAVEQYF | TRBJ2-7 | medium-sized | NA | TRBV27
TGTGCCAGCAGTGAGAACGGGGGCACTGAAGCTTTCTTT | CASSENGGTEAFF | TRBJ1-1 | NA | NA | TRBV6-1